The 32 T cell receptor beta chains below all came from one sample that was sequenced in a study of cytomegalovirus exposure and HLA in healthy donors. This PCR relied on a set of 60 Vbeta primers and 13 Jbeta primers. This table comes from immunoSEQ multiplex PCR, and its TCRdb copy is limited to in-frame clones, with some not included. The table has 80,000 or so clones, around three quarters seen once; the top ten hold 7% to 7.5%. Specimen: PBMCs. The receptors shown here come from a woman aged 35 to 49 in good health and CMV-seronegative.

The chain has TRBV2 and TRBJ2-3, with D perhaps TRBD2 (5 bases). The germline CDR1 and CDR2 sequences are SNHLY and FYNNEI. The V end lost 6 bases, the J end lost 7 bases, and 20 bases lay between the germline ends. The CDR3 covers 15 residues. The CDR3 DNA reads as TGTGCCAGCAGCCCCATGGAACTAGTCGGTAATACGCAGTATTTT. It encodes CASSPMELVGNTQYF.

The rearrangement uses TRBV19 and TRBJ2-1, with D possibly being TRBD1 (7 bases). V was clipped by 5 bases and J by 8 bases, with 16 bases between them. The CDR3 is made up of 14 amino acids. Germline loops: CDR1 LNHDA, CDR2 SQIVND (reference sequence). CDR3 residues: CASSAKTGRHEQFF. The CDR3, as DNA: TGTGCCAGTAGTGCGAAGACAGGGAGGCATGAGCAGTTCTTC.

J is TRBJ1-5 and V is TRBV30; D is unresolved. The CDR3 runs 13 residues. V dropped 0 bases and J dropped 3 bases, with 6 bases sitting between them. Germline V CDR1 and CDR2: GTSNPN, SVGIG (reference sequence). The CDR3 DNA follows: TGTGCCTGGAGTGTACGAGACAATCAGCCCCAGCATTTT. Translated, it gives CAWSVRDNQPQHF.

This clone was seen once. This rearrangement joins TRBV7-9 to TRBJ2-2, with 8 bases aligning to TRBD2. This CDR3 has 16 amino acids. The germline V gene has CDR1 SEHNR and CDR2 FQNEAQ (reference sequence). Unmatched junction bases numbered 7, after V lost 7 bases and J lost 0 bases. CDR3: CASKTIGRANTGELFF. CDR3 DNA sequence: TGTGCCAGCAAAACAATCGGGAGGGCGAACACCGGGGAGCTGTTTTTT.

The rearrangement links TRBV13 to TRBJ2-3; TRBD2 agrees at 13 bases. V gave up 1 base and J gave up 0 bases; unmatched junction bases: 16. Germline lookup yields CDR1 PRHDT and CDR2 FYEKMQ (reference sequence). CDR3 length equals 22 residues. Written as DNA, the CDR3 is TGTGCCAGCAGCTTAGTTCGCCGGACTAGCGGGGGTCCCGCAGGAAGCACAGATACGCAGTATTTT. Amino acids: CASSLVRRTSGGPAGSTDTQYF.

The chain combines TRBV29-1 with TRBJ2-2; D is perhaps TRBD2 (6 bases). Trimming took off 7 bases at V and 0 bases at J, with 15 bases between the two ends. CDR1 and CDR2 (germline): SQVTM, ANQGSEA. The CDR3 is made up of 15 amino acids. In nucleotides, the CDR3 is TGCAGCGGGGGAGGTCAGGGCCCGAACACCGGGGAGCTGTTTTTT. It is translated as CSGGGQGPNTGELFF.

Only one count was recorded for this clone. The chain is built from TRBV7-3 and TRBJ1-3, with no clear D. V was pared by 2 bases and J by 4 bases, with 18 bases between. This CDR3 has 17 amino acids. Per germline, CDR1 SGHTA and CDR2 FQGTGA. CDR3 sequence (DNA): TGTGCCAGCAGCTTAGTCCCCCGCCTTCACGAGGGAAACACCATATATTTT. Its translation is CASSLVPRLHEGNTIYF.

This sequence joins TRBV5-6 and TRBJ2-3; 9 nucleotides align to TRBD1. After removal of 3 bases from V and 2 bases from J, the junction contained 4 bases not matched to a gene. Germline lookup yields CDR1 SGHDT and CDR2 YYEEEE. This CDR3 spans 15 amino acids. The CDR3 loop is CASSSDRGYTDTQYF. CDR3 sequence (DNA): TGTGCCAGCAGCTCGGACAGGGGTTACACAGATACGCAGTATTTT.

J is TRBJ2-1 and V is TRBV2; TRBD2 agrees at 11 bases. CDR1 is SNHLY and CDR2 is FYNNEI in the germline V gene. The CDR3 sequence is 16 residues long. J was trimmed by 6 bases and V by 7 bases; bases with no gene match: 11. The CDR3 bases are TGTGCCAGCACCAAGACCGGGACTAGCGGATTCAATGAGCAGTTCTTC. This encodes CASTKTGTSGFNEQFF.

This clone was detected only once. The chain links TRBV6-1 to TRBJ2-1; the D is unclear. The germline V and J ends were trimmed by 7 bases and 10 bases, with 11 bases remaining between them. The CDR3 spans 11 residues. Looked up from germline, CDR1 is MNHNS and CDR2 is SASEGT. CDR3 region: CASTTIGEQFF. The CDR3 coding sequence is TGTGCCAGCACCACGATCGGGGAGCAGTTCTTC.

This sequence joins TRBV6-1 and TRBJ2-1, with D maybe TRBD2 (7 bases). Trimming removed 4 bases from V and 2 bases from J, with 18 bases in between. The CDR3 runs to 17 residues. CDR1 and CDR2 from the germline V gene are MNHNS and SASEGT. CDR3 in amino acids: CASSGHLGRGPYNEQFF. CDR3 sequence (DNA): TGTGCCAGCAGTGGGCATCTCGGGCGGGGGCCCTACAATGAGCAGTTCTTC.

The genes are TRBV28 and TRBJ2-3; the D gene is possibly TRBD2 (5 bases). Trimming took 3 bases from V and 3 from J, leaving 19 bases between them. Germline CDR1 reads MDHEN; CDR2 reads SYDVKM. CDR3 length equals 17 residues. The DNA of the CDR3 is TGTGCCAGCAGTTTCCCCGTCGAGGCGGGCGGGACAGATACGCAGTATTTT. It specifies CASSFPVEAGGTDTQYF.

J is TRBJ2-1 and V is TRBV28; 11 positions match TRBD2. Germline CDR1 is MDHEN and CDR2 is SYDVKM. V dropped 2 bases and J dropped 5; count of bases not matched to a gene: 2. The length of the CDR3 is 15 residues. As DNA, the CDR3 is TGTGCCAGCAGTTTAATACTAGCGGGAGACAATGAGCAGTTCTTC. Its protein is CASSLILAGDNEQFF.

V is TRBV29-1 and J is TRBJ1-2; TRBD1 agrees at 8 bases. The CDR3 is made up of 16 amino acids. The V gene end was trimmed by 3 bases and the J gene end by 0 bases; junction bases not matched to a gene: 9. CDR1 and CDR2 from the germline V gene are SQVTM and ANQGSEA. The CDR3 loop reads CSVDWQGAGANYGYTF. CDR3 bases: TGCAGCGTTGACTGGCAGGGGGCTGGTGCTAACTATGGCTACACCTTC.

The chain carries TRBV4-2 and TRBJ2-1; D is uncertain. CDR3 length equals 13 residues. Trimming removed 1 base at V and 6 bases at J, with 7 bases between. Germline V CDR1 and CDR2: LGHNA, YNFKEQ. In DNA form, the CDR3 reads TGTGCCAGCAGCCAAGTATTGGCCAATGAGCAGTTCTTC. It is translated as CASSQVLANEQFF.

The genes are TRBV4-1 and TRBJ2-5, with D maybe TRBD1 (7 bases). The better agreement between TRBJ2-7 and the DNA end casts doubt on the J call. CDR3 length: 17 residues. CDR1 and CDR2 from the germline V gene are MGHRA and YSYEKL. CDR3 nucleotide sequence: TGCGCCAGCAGCCTCCTCCCCCTGACAGGGACTGACTACGAGCAGTACTTC. Its protein product is CASSLLPLTGTDYEQYF.

The V call is TRBV25-1, the J call TRBJ1-2; D not certain. Germline CDR1 and CDR2: MGHDK and SYGVNS. The CDR3 loop spans 13 amino acids. Trimming shortened V by 1 base and J by 3 bases, and 6 bases separated the two germline ends. The chain's CDR3 is CASSESFHYGYTF. The CDR3 coding sequence is TGTGCCAGCAGTGAATCCTTTCACTATGGCTACACCTTC.

The V and J genes are TRBV2 and TRBJ1-4, with a weak D call TRBD1 (6 bases). This CDR3 contains 16 residues. In germline, CDR1 is SNHLY, CDR2 FYNNEI. V was shortened by 2 bases and J by 10 bases, with 20 bases between the two germline ends. Written as DNA, the CDR3 is TGTGCCAGCAGTGAATTAGGGGGTGTTGGTAGCGTAAAACTGTTTTTT. As protein: CASSELGGVGSVKLFF.

In this sample, this clone turned up a few times. The chain combines TRBV15 with TRBJ2-3, with D tentatively TRBD2 (6 bases). The V and J ends lost 6 bases and 0 bases respectively, with 16 bases between them. Looked up from germline, CDR1 is LNHNV and CDR2 is YYDKDF (reference sequence). The CDR3 runs to 16 residues. Here the CDR3 reads CATRAEDGTSTDTQYF. The CDR3 nucleotides read TGTGCCACCAGGGCGGAGGACGGGACTAGCACAGATACGCAGTATTTT. The entire variable domain, with the rest obtained from reference TRBV15 and TRBJ2-3, is as follows: DAMVIQNPRYQVTQFGKPVTLSCSQTLNHNVMYWYQQKSSQAPKLLFHYYDKDFNNEADTPDNFQSRRPNTSFCFLDIRSPGLGDTAMYLCATRAEDGTSTDTQYFGPGTRLTVL.

CDR3 sequence reads: CASSGGQGRQPQHF. As DNA, the CDR3 is TGTGCCAGCAGCGGGGGACAGGGGAGACAGCCCCAGCATTTT. The chain joins TRBV9 to TRBJ1-5; TRBD1 matches 10 bases. This CDR3 comprises 14 residues. In germline, CDR1 is SGDLS, CDR2 YYNGEE. After removal of 3 bases from V and 7 bases from J, the junction contained 4 bases not matched to a gene.

V is TRBV18 and J is TRBJ2-4; D gene uncertain. The CDR3 is 13 amino acids. The ends were cut back, 2 bases at V and 5 bases at J, with 7 bases in the middle. From germline, CDR1 is KGHSH and CDR2 LQKENI. CDR3: CASSPIGENIQYF. CDR3 DNA: TGTGCCAGCTCACCAATCGGAGAAAACATTCAGTACTTC. The full variable domain, in which reference TRBV18 and TRBJ2-4 provide the parts outside the CDR3, is NAGVMQNPRHLVRRRGQEARLRCSPMKGHSHVYWYRQLPEEGLKFMVYLQKENIIDESGMPKERFSAEFPKEGPSILRIQQVVRGDSAAYFCASSPIGENIQYFGAGTRLSVL.

The rearrangement uses TRBV29-1 and TRBJ2-5; the match to TRBD2 covers 7 bases. The germline gives CDR1 SQVTM, CDR2 ANQGSEA. Trimming took 5 bases from V and 2 from J; bases not matched to a gene: 14. The CDR3 loop spans 16 amino acids. The CDR3 region is CSVTAFGEGKQETQYF. CDR3 nucleotides: TGCAGCGTTACGGCTTTCGGGGAGGGCAAACAAGAGACCCAGTACTTC.

This clone has a handful of counts. The rearrangement joins TRBV2 to TRBJ2-2; tentative D call: TRBD2 (5 bases). This CDR3 spans 16 amino acids. CDR1 and CDR2 from the germline V gene are SNHLY and FYNNEI. Trimming cost V 6 bases and J 2 bases, with 16 bases left between them. The CDR3 bases are TGTGCCAGCAGAGACCTAGGCGGGCTCAACACCGGGGAGCTGTTTTTT. Residues: CASRDLGGLNTGELFF.

The CDR3 bases are TGTGCCAGCTATCACACTCCACTGGACAGGGTTAATGAAAAACTGTTTTTT. Protein product: CASYHTPLDRVNEKLFF. The chain employs TRBV25-1 and TRBJ1-4, with 8 bases aligning to TRBD1. Germline CDR1 MGHDK, CDR2 SYGVNS. CDR3 length: 17 residues. V lost 8 bases and J lost 4; bases outside the gene matches: 15.

DNA of the CDR3: TGCGCCAGCAGTTTACTCGGCGGGAGGGGTTACAATGAGCAGTTCTTC. Amino acids: CASSLLGGRGYNEQFF. This rearrangement joins TRBV4-1 to TRBJ2-1, with 9 bases matching TRBD2. This CDR3 spans 16 amino acids. The germline gives CDR1 MGHRA, CDR2 YSYEKL. With V trimmed by 6 bases and J by 4 bases, 10 bases remained unmatched.

This chain uses TRBV7-9 with TRBJ2-5; 13 nucleotides match TRBD2. V was clipped by 5 bases and J by 1 base; unmatched bases: 7. The CDR3 runs to 17 residues. CDR1 SEHNR and CDR2 FQNEAQ come from the germline V gene (reference sequence). CDR3 sequence reads: CASSEIRLAGGQETQYF. The CDR3 coding sequence is TGTGCCAGCAGCGAAATTCGACTAGCGGGGGGCCAAGAGACCCAGTACTTC.

This clone came up once. The V call is TRBV28, the J call TRBJ2-2; 9 nucleotides match TRBD1. CDR3 length equals 20 residues. V dropped 4 bases and J dropped 0; count of bases not matched to a gene: 15. Looked up from germline, CDR1 is MDHEN and CDR2 is SYDVKM. The DNA for the CDR3 is TGTGCCAGCAGTTCACGAACAGGGGGCACATTCTTCGCGAACACCGGGGAGCTGTTTTTT. Its protein product is CASSSRTGGTFFANTGELFF.

The chain couples TRBV5-1 to TRBJ2-3, with 9 bases matching TRBD2. This CDR3 has 16 amino acids. Germline CDR1 SGHRS, CDR2 YFSETQ. V was pared by 0 bases and J by 5 bases, with 7 bases of the junction left unmatched. The CDR3 protein is CASSLAVAGALDTQYF. DNA of the CDR3: TGCGCCAGCAGCTTGGCCGTAGCGGGAGCATTAGATACGCAGTATTTT.

The chain is built from TRBV28 and TRBJ1-1; the D gene is possibly TRBD1 (5 bases). CDR3 length equals 16 residues. Germline V gives CDR1 MDHEN, CDR2 SYDVKM. The V gene lost 4 bases and the J gene lost 4 bases, with 19 bases spanning the gap. DNA of the CDR3: TGTGCCAGCAGTTGGGGGAGGCGGGGGAAAGGCACTGAAGCTTTCTTT. This sequence encodes CASSWGRRGKGTEAFF.

The chain couples TRBV19 to TRBJ2-6; D is possibly TRBD1 (6 bases). This CDR3 is built from 14 residues. Germline CDR1 LNHDA, CDR2 SQIVND (reference sequence). V dropped 5 bases and J dropped 4 bases, with 9 bases sitting between them. CDR3 DNA sequence: TGTGCCAGTAGTCCAGGGGACGGGGCCAACGTCCTGACTTTC. Its translation: CASSPGDGANVLTF.

The V gene is TRBV19, the J gene TRBJ1-1, with 7 bases lining up with TRBD1. Germline V gene data show CDR1 as LNHDA and CDR2 as SQIVND (reference sequence). The junction had 9 bases not matched to a gene; V was cut back by 10 bases and J by 7 bases. The CDR3 extends over 12 amino acids. Written as DNA, the CDR3 is TGTGCCACGGATTCCCACAGGGGTGAAGCTTTCTTT. Its protein is CATDSHRGEAFF.

This clone was counted once. This chain links TRBV9 with TRBJ1-1, with D perhaps TRBD1 (6 bases). CDR1 is SGDLS and CDR2 is YYNGEE in the germline V gene. The length of the CDR3 is 13 residues. V was cut by 4 bases and J by 4 bases, with 11 bases left in between. The CDR3 here is CASSTNRVTEAFF. The CDR3 DNA reads TGTGCCAGCAGCACAAACAGGGTCACTGAAGCTTTCTTT.